Listed below are T cell receptor beta chains from one sample, sequenced in a study of cytomegalovirus exposure and HLA in healthy donors. The table came from immunoSEQ multiplex PCR; TCRdb's copy has only in-frame clones and leaves some out. The sample has about 190,000 clones; about 87% are singletons. Sequencing input: PBMCs. The source is a man aged 25-40 years in good health and CMV-seronegative. CDR3s include the opening cysteine and the closing phenylalanine or tryptophan. D genes are given only for firm matches. Only part of the rows carry a size: once, few, many, or a class if the clone is expanded.

>TRBJ1-1|once|TRBV27|-
TGTGCCAGCAGTAAGAAGTCGGACACTGAAGCTTTCTTT
CASSKKSDTEAFF
>TRBJ1-4|-|TRBV28|TRBD1
TGTGCCACCCAAGCGGCGGGACAGGGAAATGAAAAACTGTTTTTT
CATQAAGQGNEKLFF
>TRBJ2-2|-|TRBV29-1|-
TGCAGCGCTCGCGAGGAATTCAACACCGGGGAGCTGTTTTTT
CSAREEFNTGELFF
>TRBJ2-5|-|TRBV28|-
TGTGCCAGCAGTTTAGGGGACTCCACAGAGACCCAGTACTTC
CASSLGDSTETQYF
>TRBJ1-6|-|TRBV5-1|TRBD1
TGCGCCAGCAGCTTCCAACCAACAGGGGATTCACCCCTCCACTTT
CASSFQPTGDSPLHF
>TRBJ1-2|-|TRBV18|-
TGTGCCAGCTCCAACACCCTATCGTCAGGGAGGGTAAATGGCTACACCTTC
CASSNTLSSGRVNGYTF
>TRBJ1-5|-|TRBV29-1|-
TGCAGCGTTGAAGCGGGTGTCGGGAATCAGCCCCAGCATTTT
CSVEAGVGNQPQHF
>TRBJ2-7|-|TRBV6-1|TRBD2
TGTGCCCCGGGGGGGCCGAAGGGGTTCTACGAGCAGTACTTC
CAPGGPKGFYEQYF
>TRBJ2-1|-|TRBV29-1|-
TGCAGCGTTGCCCAGGGCATAGGGAACAATGAGCAGTTCTTC
CSVAQGIGNNEQFF
>TRBJ1-5|-|TRBV19|TRBD1
TGTGCCAGTAGTAGTCCGGGACAGGGTGGCAATCAGCCCCAGCATTTT
CASSSPGQGGNQPQHF
>TRBJ2-1|-|TRBV9|-
TGTGCCAGCAGCGTACGAGCCAATGAGCAGTTCTTC
CASSVRANEQFF
>TRBJ2-7|-|TRBV4-3|-
TGCGCCAGCAGCCAAGAGCAGGCCTACGAGCAGTACTTC
CASSQEQAYEQYF
>TRBJ1-5|-|TRBV19|-
TGTGCCAGTAGTAATTATGGGGCTCCCAATCAGCCCCAGCATTTT
CASSNYGAPNQPQHF
>TRBJ2-3|-|TRBV6-7|TRBD2
TGTGCCAGCAGGACTAGCGGGCCCCCTAGGCCCACAGATACGCAGTATTTC
CASRTSGPPRPTDTQYF
>TRBJ2-1|-|TRBV11-2|TRBD2
TGTGCCAGCAGCTCCGGGGGACTAGCGGGGGGGCTTGAGCAGTTCTTC
CASSSGGLAGGLEQFF
>TRBJ2-7|-|TRBV13|-
TGTGCCCTACGCGGGGCCTGGGGGTTCCCGCTTCCCTACGAGCAGTACTTC
CALRGAWGFPLPYEQYF
>TRBJ2-7|-|TRBV6-5|TRBD2
TGTGCCAGCAGTTACTCAGGCGCTAGCGGGTGGAGCGAGCAGTACTTC
CASSYSGASGWSEQYF
>TRBJ1-1|medium-sized|TRBV7-9|-
TGTGCCAGCAGCTTATCCGGGGGACACACTGAAGCTTTCTTT
CASSLSGGHTEAFF